The T cell receptor (beta chain) under discussion was sequenced for a study of blood T cell repertoires in COVID-19. Method: immunoSEQ multiplex PCR; TCRdb's copy keeps in-frame clones and lacks some. This table holds approximately 200,000 clones, about nine tenths found once. The CDR3 spans 13 residues. The V gene's germline CDR1 is MNHEY and CDR2 SMNVEV (reference sequence). The V end lost 6 bases, the J end lost 4 bases, and 11 bases lay between the germline ends. V gene TRBV27 combines with J gene TRBJ2-3, with D tentatively TRBD1 (5 bases). The sample taken for sequencing was peripheral blood. The TCR was taken from a man aged 25 to 45 with acute or convalescent COVID-19. CDR3 DNA: TGTGCCAGCAGGGCCCCAGGGTCAGATACGCAGTATTTT. Its translation: CASRAPGSDTQYF.